This T cell receptor (beta chain) was documented in a study of CD8 T cells in ankylosing spondylitis. Overall study findings and caveats: Characteristic of ankylosing spondylitis blood, it appeared, was a TCR beta motif comprising eight highly homologous variants.

TCRdb reprocessed the 5' RACE reads via MiXCR and lists one record per CDR3 protein. The profile shows more than 650,000 distinct CDR3 sequences, 10% to 15% of them singletons. Concerning this clonotype: Its antigen is not identified.

Deletions cut 2 bases from V and 2 bases from J, with 9 bases between. CDR1 and CDR2 from the germline V gene are SGHRS and YFSETQ. CDR3 length equals 14 residues. Sequencing used blood, either unsorted or a sorted T cell fraction (not recorded which). The receptor was isolated from a male donor with ankylosing spondylitis. The V call is TRBV5-1, the J call TRBJ2-3, with D unresolved. Here the CDR3 reads CASSFNGFTDTQYF. CDR3 in DNA: TGCGCCAGCAGCTTCAACGGTTTCACAGATACGCAGTATTTT. The variable domain in full, with the rest retrieved from reference TRBV5-1 and TRBJ2-3, is KAGVTQTPRYLIKTRGQQVTLSCSPISGHRSVSWYQQTPGQGLQFLFEYFSETQRNKGNFPGRFSGRQFSNSRSEMNVSTLELGDSALYLCASSFNGFTDTQYFGPGTRLTVL.